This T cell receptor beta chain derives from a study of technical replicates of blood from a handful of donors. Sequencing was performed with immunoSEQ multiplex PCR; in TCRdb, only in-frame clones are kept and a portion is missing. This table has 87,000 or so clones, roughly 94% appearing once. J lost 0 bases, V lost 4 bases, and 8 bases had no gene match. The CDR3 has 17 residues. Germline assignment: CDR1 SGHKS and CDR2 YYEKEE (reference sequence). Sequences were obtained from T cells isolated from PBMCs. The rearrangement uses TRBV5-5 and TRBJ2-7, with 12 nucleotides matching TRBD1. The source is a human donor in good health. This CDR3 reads CASSVPTGQGASYEQYF. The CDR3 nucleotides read TGTGCCAGCAGCGTGCCTACGGGACAGGGGGCCTCCTACGAGCAGTACTTC.